The clone carrying this TCR beta chain was found a few times. This sample is drawn from a study of T-cell reconstitution after alpha-beta-depleted transplantation in children. For TCRbeta, the library was prepared with unique molecular identifiers. From the PCR reads, TCRdb called clonotypes with MiXCR, one entry per CDR3 protein. Seen here are approximately 400,000 distinct CDR3 sequences, approximately 11% observed once, and the top ten hold 4.5% to 7%. Looked up from germline, CDR1 is LGHNT and CDR2 is FRNRAP. The CDR3 has 17 residues. The V segment lost 3 bases and the J segment 2 bases; nucleotides outside the gene matches: 10.

The chain joins TRBV12-5 to TRBJ2-5; 9 positions agree with TRBD1. The sequencing used PBMCs from the stem cell graft donor, collected from the stem cell graft. The sequence derives from a human donor who donated a stem cell graft to a child with acute myeloid leukemia. The CDR3 DNA reads as TGTGCTAGTGGTTTCCTTTTGGACAGGGGCAAACAAGAGACCCAGTACTTC. As protein: CASGFLLDRGKQETQYF.